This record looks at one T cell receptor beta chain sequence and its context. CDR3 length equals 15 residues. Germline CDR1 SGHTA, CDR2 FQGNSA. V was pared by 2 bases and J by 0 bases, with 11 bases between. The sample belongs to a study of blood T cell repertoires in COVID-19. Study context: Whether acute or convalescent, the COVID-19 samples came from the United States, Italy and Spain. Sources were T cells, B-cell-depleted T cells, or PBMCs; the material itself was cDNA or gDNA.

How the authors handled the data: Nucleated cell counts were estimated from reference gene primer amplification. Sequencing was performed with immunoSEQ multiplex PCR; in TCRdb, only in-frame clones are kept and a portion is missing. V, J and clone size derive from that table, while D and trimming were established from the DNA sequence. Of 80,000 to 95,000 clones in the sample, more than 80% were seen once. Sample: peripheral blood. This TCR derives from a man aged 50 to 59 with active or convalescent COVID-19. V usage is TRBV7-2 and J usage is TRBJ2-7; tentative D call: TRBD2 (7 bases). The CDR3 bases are TGTGCCAGCAGCTTAAAGGGGGGGCTCTCCTACGAGCAGTACTTC. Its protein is CASSLKGGLSYEQYF.